This T cell receptor beta chain comes out of a study of CD8 T cell repertoires and HIV-1 epitope variants. Across the whole study: Separate wells received one of Twenty-five Gag or Nef variant peptides. Controls were a CMV, EBV and flu peptide pool, Ebola AY9 negative control, and no-peptide well. Epitopes were three Gag families plus Nef HW9 and YT9.

CDR1 is MDHEN and CDR2 is SYDVKM in the germline V gene. V shed 3 bases and J shed 0 bases, with 10 bases lying between them. This CDR3 has 15 residues. Data came from immunoSEQ multiplex PCR; TCRdb stores just in-frame clones and leaves some out. The table includes approximately 5,200 clones, about 63% detected once. Details on this clone: Its target is unknown.

This rearrangement joins TRBV28 to TRBJ2-3, with unresolved D. This clonotype was obtained from a male donor with HIV. Sequenced material: cultured CD8+ T cells derived from PBMCs. DNA of the CDR3: TGTGCCAGCAGTTTGAGGTCCTTGAGCACAGATACGCAGTATTTT. Amino acid sequence: CASSLRSLSTDTQYF.